This TCR beta chain was recorded in a study of blood T cell repertoires in COVID-19. Whole-study context: In each case, the material was cDNA or gDNA derived from T cells, B-cell-depleted T cells, or PBMCs.

V lost 6 bases and J 6 bases, leaving 17 bases between the germline ends. This CDR3 comprises 14 residues. Per the germline V gene, CDR1 is GTSNPN and CDR2 is SVGIG (reference sequence). In the original workflow: Quantification of nucleated cells was approximated via reference gene primer amplification. Assay: immunoSEQ multiplex PCR; the TCRdb copy retains only in-frame clones and omits some. The D gene and trimming were derived from the DNA, and the V and J assignments and clone size from that table. The top ten hold around 3.3% of the sample, which has about 240,000 clones, about four fifths seen once.

The receptor comes from a woman younger than 35 with acute or convalescent COVID-19. J is TRBJ2-2 and V is TRBV30, with D uncertain. Sequencing was done on a sample of peripheral blood. CDR3 protein: CACYPAGSAGELFF. DNA for the CDR3: TGTGCCTGCTACCCAGCCGGGTCGGCCGGGGAGCTGTTTTTT.